These 22 T cell receptor beta chains were all obtained from the same sample, sequenced in a study of blood T cells in healthy people across ages. Through a sample-barcoded 5' primer and a J-beta primer mix, a second PCR was run for roughly 6 to 11 cycles. TCRdb ran MiXCR on the 5' RACE reads and lists one entry per CDR3 protein. The data hold about a million distinct CDR3 sequences, with about 48% observed a single time. Sequenced input: blood. The receptors stem from a man aged 25-40 years in good health.

V and J are TRBV4-1 and TRBJ2-5; TRBD1 agrees at 7 bases. The end of the DNA aligns better with TRBJ2-7, so the J call may be wrong. Germline V gives CDR1 MGHRA, CDR2 YSYEKL. The CDR3 is 15 amino acids. The CDR3 bases are TGCGCCAGCAGCCAAGTAGGGAAGGGACAGAACGAGCAGTACTTC. Translating gives CASSQVGKGQNEQYF.

The CDR3 sequence is CSASGAGGAPDTQYF. The CDR3 nucleotides are TGCAGTGCTAGTGGGGCAGGGGGCGCCCCAGATACGCAGTATTTT. The chain employs TRBV20-1 and TRBJ2-3; 8 bases line up with TRBD1. The CDR3 has 15 amino acids. CDR1 is DFQATT, CDR2 SNEGSKA, per germline (reference sequence). The V gene end was trimmed by 3 bases and the J gene end by 4 bases; junction bases not matched to a gene: 9.

The chain uses TRBV6-2 or TRBV6-3 and TRBJ2-7; 8 nucleotides match TRBD1. Germline assignment: CDR1 MNHEY and CDR2 SVGEGT. The V gene end was trimmed by 6 bases and the J gene end by 5 bases; junction bases not matched to a gene: 12. The CDR3 is 15 residues long. The chain's CDR3 is CASRGTGGAVDEQYF. The CDR3 DNA reads TGTGCCAGCAGGGGGACAGGAGGGGCCGTCGACGAGCAGTACTTC.

In DNA, the CDR3 is TGTGCCAGCAGTCTCCGGACTAGCGGGGGTTCCTACGAGCAGTACTTC. Residues: CASSLRTSGGSYEQYF. This rearrangement joins TRBV27 to TRBJ2-7; 13 positions agree with TRBD2. CDR1 is MNHEY and CDR2 is SMNVEV in the germline V gene (reference sequence). Unmatched junction bases numbered 5, after V lost 5 bases and J lost 1 base. The length of the CDR3 is 16 residues.

This clonotype was detected only a few times. The J gene is TRBJ2-1, the V gene TRBV12-3 or TRBV12-4; 8 bases are a match to TRBD1. CDR3 length equals 16 residues. J was trimmed by 3 bases and V by 1 base; bases with no gene match: 5. CDR3 nucleotide sequence: TGTGCCAGCAGTTTAGGGGACAGGCTAAGCTACAATGAGCAGTTCTTC. The encoded protein is CASSLGDRLSYNEQFF.

The chain employs TRBV6-1 and TRBJ2-2, with 11 positions matching TRBD2. V shed 8 bases and J 6 bases; nucleotides not matched to a gene: 8. The CDR3 contains 15 residues. Germline CDR1 is MNHNS and CDR2 is SASEGT. The CDR3 loop reads CASLRGTSGPGELFF. The CDR3 bases are TGTGCCAGCCTGAGAGGGACTAGCGGACCCGGGGAGCTGTTTTTT.

The chain has TRBV5-1 and TRBJ1-5; D unclear. Germline V CDR1 and CDR2: SGHRS, YFSETQ. Deletions cut 0 bases from V and 2 bases from J, with 9 bases between. This CDR3 contains 15 residues. For the CDR3, the DNA is TGCGCCAGCAGCTTGGACCCGTCGGGCAATCAGCCCCAGCATTTT. It is translated as CASSLDPSGNQPQHF. The variable domain in full, with the rest retrieved from reference TRBV5-1 and TRBJ1-5, is KAGVTQTPRYLIKTRGQQVTLSCSPISGHRSVSWYQQTPGQGLQFLFEYFSETQRNKGNFPGRFSGRQFSNSRSEMNVSTLELGDSALYLCASSLDPSGNQPQHFGDGTRLSIL.

V usage is TRBV19 and J usage is TRBJ2-7; tentatively, D is TRBD2 (5 bases). Germline CDR1 LNHDA, CDR2 SQIVND (reference sequence). The CDR3 has 14 residues. The V gene lost 5 bases and the J gene lost 2 bases, with 13 bases spanning the gap. CDR3 region: CASSPSRFPYEQYF. DNA of the CDR3: TGTGCCAGTAGTCCTAGCCGGTTTCCCTACGAGCAGTACTTC.

The sample holds a few counts of this clonotype. The CDR3 sequence is CASSLAGTRSNQPQHF. For the CDR3, the DNA is TGTGCCAGCAGCTTAGCCGGGACGAGGAGCAATCAGCCCCAGCATTTT. The V and J genes are TRBV7-2 and TRBJ1-5; D is possibly TRBD1 (5 bases). Germline CDR1 and CDR2: SGHTA and FQGNSA. With 0 bases removed from V and 1 base from J, the gap between germline ends came to 10 bases. CDR3 length equals 16 residues.

The chain joins TRBV30 to TRBJ1-5; no clear D gene. Trimming stripped 0 bases from V and 9 bases from J, with 12 bases between. The germline gives CDR1 GTSNPN, CDR2 SVGIG (reference sequence). The CDR3 runs 13 residues. In nucleotides, the CDR3 is TGTGCCTGGAGTGTACAAGGGCAGCGGCCCCAGCATTTT. Translation: CAWSVQGQRPQHF.

This clonotype has a handful of counts. The chain uses TRBV6-2 or TRBV6-3 and TRBJ2-7; D possibly uses TRBD1 or TRBD2 (5 bases each). Germline V lookup: CDR1 MNHEY, CDR2 SVGEGT. This CDR3 region has 14 residues. V lost 4 bases, J lost 5 bases, and 15 bases lay in between. The DNA for the CDR3 is TGTGCCAGCAGTTTTGGAGGCAGGGTGGACGAGCAGTACTTC. As protein: CASSFGGRVDEQYF.

As DNA, the CDR3 is TGTGCCTGGAACCCGGGGGCTAGTCACAATCAGCCCCAGCATTTT. Protein product: CAWNPGASHNQPQHF. The rearrangement links TRBV30 to TRBJ1-5; a possible D gene is TRBD1 (6 bases). CDR3 size: 15 residues. Germline assignment: CDR1 GTSNPN and CDR2 SVGIG (reference sequence). Trimming left V 4 bases short and J 3 bases short, with 16 bases between. Combining the CDR3 with reference TRBV30 and TRBJ1-5 gives the whole variable domain SQTIHQWPATLVQPVGSPLSLECTVEGTSNPNLYWYRQAAGRGLQLLFYSVGIGQISSEVPQNLSASRPQDRQFILSSKKLLLSDSGFYLCAWNPGASHNQPQHFGDGTRLSIL.

The V gene is TRBV4-2, the J gene TRBJ2-1; TRBD1 might be the D (5 bases). The CDR3 loop spans 13 amino acids. CDR1 and CDR2 (germline): LGHNA, YNFKEQ. Trimming took 1 base from V and 10 from J, leaving 11 bases between them. CDR3 bases: TGTGCCAGCAGCCAAGCTGGGGCTCGGGAGCAGTTCTTC. This sequence encodes CASSQAGAREQFF.

This clonotype was observed a handful of times. This chain joins TRBV20-1 and TRBJ1-5; 9 bases align to TRBD1. This CDR3 contains 15 residues. The germline CDR1 and CDR2 sequences are DFQATT and SNEGSKA (reference sequence). V lost 5 bases, J lost 6 bases, and 11 bases stayed unmatched. The CDR3 nucleotides read TGCAGTGCTCACCCCGGGACAGGGCTCTTTCAGCCCCAGCATTTT. It yields the protein CSAHPGTGLFQPQHF.

This clonotype has a handful of counts. This rearrangement joins TRBV5-1 to TRBJ1-4; D remains unclear. The V gene lost 2 bases and the J gene lost 3 bases, with 8 bases spanning the gap. The germline V gene has CDR1 SGHRS and CDR2 YFSETQ. The CDR3 totals 14 residues. The chain's CDR3 is CASSFSGSNEKLFF. Here the CDR3 DNA reads TGCGCCAGCAGCTTCTCGGGGTCTAATGAAAAACTGTTTTTT.

This clonotype came up a few times. The rearrangement uses TRBV4-1 and TRBJ2-1; possibly TRBD1 or TRBD2 for D (5 bases each). The V and J ends lost 1 base and 4 bases respectively, with 11 bases between them. Germline loops: CDR1 MGHRA, CDR2 YSYEKL. The CDR3 is 15 amino acids. CDR3 sequence: CASSQARDLYNEQFF. The CDR3 DNA follows: TGCGCCAGCAGCCAAGCCCGGGACCTGTACAATGAGCAGTTCTTC.

This clonotype was picked up a small number of times. The chain combines TRBV20-1 with TRBJ2-1; D might be TRBD2 (6 bases). CDR1 and CDR2 (germline): DFQATT, SNEGSKA (reference sequence). The V end was cut by 2 bases, the J end by 0 bases, with 14 bases between. The length of the CDR3 is 16 residues. The CDR3 here is CSARSPKGGSYNEQFF. The DNA of the CDR3 is TGCAGTGCTAGATCCCCCAAGGGAGGCTCCTACAATGAGCAGTTCTTC.

The rearrangement uses TRBV10-3 and TRBJ2-3; TRBD1 is a possible D gene (5 bases). Germline CDR1 reads ENHRY; CDR2 reads SYGVKD. The CDR3 length is 14 residues. The V end was cut by 0 bases, the J end by 7 bases, with 11 bases between. CDR3 region: CAISESKTVNTQYF. The DNA for the CDR3 is TGTGCCATCAGTGAGTCGAAGACAGTTAATACGCAGTATTTT.

As for this clonotype: A much more abundant neighbour one base away suggests this may be a read error. The rearrangement joins TRBV6-1 to TRBJ2-1; D remains ambiguous. The J call is doubtful: the DNA matches TRBJ2-7 better. Germline loops: CDR1 MNHNS, CDR2 SASEGT. The CDR3 runs 13 residues. DNA for the CDR3: TGTGTCAGCAACGGTTACTCCTACAATGAGCAGTACTTC. As protein: CVSNGYSYNEQYF.

The chain recombines TRBV10-3 with TRBJ2-5, with D tentatively TRBD2 (7 bases). In germline, CDR1 is ENHRY, CDR2 SYGVKD. The CDR3 length is 13 residues. V was trimmed by 10 bases and J by 1 base, leaving 13 bases between them. CDR3 nucleotide sequence: TGTGCCACTGCTCGGGGGGCCCAAGAGACCCAGTACTTC. It specifies CATARGAQETQYF.

This clonotype was seen more than once but under ten times. The chain links TRBV20-1 to TRBJ2-5; D gene ambiguous. Trimming took off 5 bases at V and 0 bases at J, with 10 bases between the two ends. Looked up from germline, CDR1 is DFQATT and CDR2 is SNEGSKA (reference sequence). The CDR3 consists of 13 residues. CDR3 in amino acids: CSAPDQYQETQYF. DNA of the CDR3: TGCAGTGCTCCGGACCAGTACCAAGAGACCCAGTACTTC.

The CDR3 region is CASSLSETNEKLFF. The CDR3 DNA sequence: TGCGCCAGCAGCTTGTCAGAAACTAATGAAAAACTGTTTTTT. This rearrangement joins TRBV5-1 to TRBJ1-4; no clear D gene. From germline, CDR1 is SGHRS and CDR2 YFSETQ. V lost 1 base and J lost 1, with 5 bases in between. The CDR3 spans 14 residues.